This T cell receptor beta chain was recovered during a study of shared clonotypes between healthy human individuals. General study points: The authors sampled blood alone, and tissue repertoires likely differ. In general, naive subsets displayed greater estimated richness than memory subsets did.

Germline V gene lookup returns CDR1 GTSNPN and CDR2 SVGIG (reference sequence). CDR3 size: 12 residues. Trimming took 2 bases from V and 4 from J, leaving 6 bases between them. A note on this clone: What it binds is unknown.

Everyone who donated was a Caucasian adult who lived in Nashville, Tennessee. From CD4+ cells came CD45RA+ naive and CD45RA-negative memory subsets. The data were produced by immunoSEQ multiplex PCR, yet TCRdb's version contains in-frame clones alone and is incomplete. The sample includes about 2 million clones, roughly 95% seen only once; the top ten take approximately 0.13%. Sequenced material: naive CD4+ T cells sorted from blood. Stated subset: CD45RA+ positively selected. The chain combines TRBV30 with TRBJ1-3, with D unclear. This TCR was recovered from a man aged 18 to 35 in good health. The CDR3 protein is CAWSILGNTIYF. For the CDR3, the DNA is TGTGCCTGGAGTATATTAGGAAACACCATATATTTT.